The rows below give T cell receptor beta chains drawn from one sample of a study of CD8+ T cells in alopecia areata. Sequencing used immunoSEQ multiplex PCR; TCRdb keeps in-frame clones, though not all of them. The table records 100,000 to 150,000 clones, around 60% of them present only once. This specimen consisted of CD4+ T cells sorted from blood, obtained at week 0. These receptors all stem from a human donor with alopecia areata. CDR3s leave out the opening cysteine and the closing phenylalanine or tryptophan.

v_gene,j_gene,len,CDR3aa
TRBV28,TRBJ2-3,13,ASSLTGGSTDTQY
TRBV30,TRBJ1-2,11,AWSPLAANGYT
TRBV7-8,TRBJ1-6,16,ASSLVGIGGNHNSPLH
TRBV7-3,TRBJ2-1,12,ASSLGQVYNEQF
TRBV9,TRBJ2-1,14,ASSVDGTGVYNEQF
TRBV5-6,TRBJ1-1,11,ASSQTGGGSAF
TRBV10-3,TRBJ1-5,13,AISGADATNQPQH
TRBV7-9,TRBJ1-1,12,ASSRTGQGTEAF
TRBV4-1,TRBJ2-7,13,ASSQDWAGLYEQY
TRBV29-1,TRBJ1-1,10,SGRQGYTEAF
TRBV30,TRBJ2-6,14,AWSQGGGAGANVLT
TRBV19,TRBJ1-1,11,ANKTDRNTEAF
TRBV7-2,TRBJ1-6,12,ASSLGKENSPLH
TRBV7-2,TRBJ2-5,11,ASSRLVQETQY
TRBV7-9,TRBJ2-2,14,ASTTMDTLYTGELF
TRBV4-3,TRBJ2-7,13,ASSQDGQGWYEQY
TRBV25-1,TRBJ2-3,12,ASRRPGNTDTQY
TRBV7-9,TRBJ2-1,8,ASSLYEQF
TRBV5-1,TRBJ2-1,14,ASSVLGQGVVDEQF
TRBV18,TRBJ1-5,15,ASSPPTAGNSNQPQH
TRBV14,TRBJ2-3,12,ASSPNTGPDTQY
TRBV9,TRBJ2-7,10,ASSSPGQGQY
TRBV7-2,TRBJ2-7,13,ASSPRTGGIYEQY
TRBV9,TRBJ1-4,13,ASSVGLMDSEKLF
TRBV5-6,TRBJ1-1,15,ASSLVGTGGWNTEAF
TRBV25-1,TRBJ2-5,8,ASSEGTQY
TRBV13,TRBJ2-5,14,ASSSRTGQGLKTQY
TRBV2,TRBJ1-5,13,ASSEARQNNQPQH
TRBV4-2,TRBJ2-7,13,ASSQLTSGVNEQY
TRBV5-6,TRBJ2-7,12,ASSFGGPTYEQY
TRBV10-3,TRBJ2-1,11,AISDSDRQTKF
TRBV18,TRBJ1-2,14,ASSPPGTGATYGYT
TRBV10-3,TRBJ1-4,9,AAGGNEKLF
TRBV10-3,TRBJ2-4,15,AISGTSGGGAKNIQY
TRBV9,TRBJ2-1,14,ASSAVVARKTNEQF
TRBV7-9,TRBJ1-1,13,ASSPPSSVNTEAF
TRBV7-2,TRBJ1-5,10,ASSQENQPQH
TRBV7-2,TRBJ2-4,16,ASSTHSTETLAKNIQY
TRBV6-6,TRBJ1-6,10,ASSYDNSPLH
TRBV2,TRBJ2-3,11,ASRVVRSDTQY
TRBV7-9,TRBJ1-2,13,ASSLPTGGASGYT
TRBV9,TRBJ1-1,11,ASSVATNREAF